Each of the 13 T cell receptor beta chains below was sequenced from the same sample in a study of shared clonotypes between healthy human individuals. CD8 cells classed as naive were CD45RO-negative and positively selected for CCR7, excluding terminally differentiated effector memory CD45RA+ cells. This table comes from immunoSEQ multiplex PCR, and its TCRdb copy is limited to in-frame clones, with some not included. The data contain around 2.1 million clones, 90% to 95% of them singletons. Sequencing was performed on naive CD8+ T cells from PBMCs. Receptors were obtained from a young man in good health. Some clones in this sample may be carry-over from other donors' samples.

This clone was picked up one time. The rearrangement links TRBV28 to TRBJ2-7; possibly TRBD1 or TRBD2 for D (5 bases each). Deletions cut 6 bases from V and 0 bases from J, with 12 bases between. This CDR3 spans 14 amino acids. In germline, CDR1 is MDHEN, CDR2 SYDVKM. The CDR3 loop reads CASSSGDPSYEQYF. For the CDR3, the DNA is TGTGCCAGCAGCTCCGGGGACCCCTCCTACGAGCAGTACTTC.

About this clone itself: Other DNA sequences within the sample encode an identical CDR3. The chain combines TRBV11-2 with TRBJ2-1; possible D gene TRBD2, 6 bases. V shed 5 bases and J shed 4 bases, with 9 bases lying between them. CDR3 length: 13 amino acids. From germline, CDR1 is SGHAT and CDR2 FQNNGV. The CDR3 DNA is TGTGCCAGCAGCCCCGGGAGTTACAATGAGCAGTTCTTC. Translating it yields CASSPGSYNEQFF.

This chain uses TRBV28 with TRBJ2-1; TRBD2 might be the D (6 bases). V shed 4 bases and J shed 4 bases, with 20 bases lying between them. There are 17 residues in the CDR3. Germline lookup yields CDR1 MDHEN and CDR2 SYDVKM. The CDR3 region is CASSSREAGWMYNEQFF. The DNA for the CDR3 is TGTGCCAGCAGTTCCCGTGAGGCGGGATGGATGTACAATGAGCAGTTCTTC.

This chain links TRBV25-1 with TRBJ2-2; 8 nucleotides line up with TRBD2. V was clipped by 3 bases and J by 7 bases; unmatched bases: 13. The CDR3 has 17 residues. Germline CDR1 MGHDK, CDR2 SYGVNS. CDR3: CASSELPGLGEVGELFF. In nucleotides, the CDR3 is TGTGCCAGCAGTGAGCTCCCGGGACTAGGGGAAGTCGGGGAGCTGTTTTTT.

V and J are TRBV28 and TRBJ2-7, with a tentative D call TRBD2 (6 bases). Trimming cost V 8 bases and J 10 bases, with 9 bases left between them. The CDR3 is 9 amino acids. CDR1 is MDHEN, CDR2 SYDVKM, per germline. The CDR3 reads CASGTLQYF. The CDR3 DNA reads TGTGCCAGCGGGACTCTTCAGTACTTC. Full variable domain (missing parts from reference TRBV28 and TRBJ2-7): DVKVTQSSRYLVKRTGEKVFLECVQDMDHENMFWYRQDPGLGLRLIYFSYDVKMKEKGDIPEGYSVSREKKERFSLILESASTNQTSMYLCASGTLQYFGPGTRLTVT.

The chain carries TRBV4-1 and TRBJ1-2; 9 nucleotides match TRBD1. J was trimmed by 11 bases and V by 1 base; bases with no gene match: 11. The CDR3 has 15 amino acids. Germline CDR1 MGHRA, CDR2 YSYEKL. CDR3: CASSQVGPGQGEYTF. The CDR3 DNA is TGCGCCAGCAGCCAAGTCGGGCCGGGACAGGGCGAATACACCTTC.

On this clone itself: Distinct nucleotide sequences in the sample also encode this CDR3. This sequence joins TRBV5-1 and TRBJ2-2; TRBD2 might be the D (5 bases). V lost 2 bases and J lost 6, with 5 bases in between. CDR1 and CDR2 from the germline V gene are SGHRS and YFSETQ. The CDR3 totals 12 residues. DNA for the CDR3: TGCGCCAGCAGCTTTAGCGCCGGGGAGCTGTTTTTT. Residues: CASSFSAGELFF.

The chain has TRBV10-2 and TRBJ2-2, with 9 bases fitting TRBD1. Germline assignment: CDR1 WSHSY and CDR2 SAAADI. CDR3 length: 15 amino acids. J gave up 6 bases and V 10 bases, and 12 bases lay outside the gene matches. CDR3 bases: TGCGCCACCTCGCGGAACAGGGGGCTTTCCGGGGAGCTGTTTTTT. It specifies CATSRNRGLSGELFF.

The chain carries TRBV6-5 and TRBJ2-2; D is unresolved. Trimming removed 6 bases from V and 0 bases from J, with 8 bases in between. Germline CDR1 MNHEY, CDR2 SVGAGI. The CDR3 is 14 residues long. The CDR3 sequence: CASSSPTNTGELFF. The CDR3 DNA reads TGTGCCAGCAGCTCTCCAACGAACACCGGGGAGCTGTTTTTT.

Notes on this clone: Different DNA sequences within this sample yield the same CDR3. J is TRBJ2-1 and V is TRBV27; possible D gene TRBD2, 5 bases. Germline values: CDR1 MNHEY, CDR2 SMNVEV (reference sequence). V gave up 5 bases and J gave up 0 bases, with 14 bases separating them. This CDR3 spans 16 amino acids. CDR3 residues: CASSPSAGASYNEQFF. DNA for the CDR3: TGTGCCAGCAGTCCTAGTGCGGGCGCCTCCTACAATGAGCAGTTCTTC.

The J gene is TRBJ2-3, the V gene TRBV7-2, with TRBD2 matching 10 bases. V gave up 1 base and J gave up 4 bases; unmatched junction bases: 11. Germline CDR1 SGHTA, CDR2 FQGNSA. The CDR3 extends over 18 amino acids. CDR3 DNA sequence: TGTGCCAGCAGCTTAGAACTAGCGGGATCCGAAGGCCCAGATACGCAGTATTTT. This gives the protein CASSLELAGSEGPDTQYF.

The chain is built from TRBV9 and TRBJ2-5; the D call may be TRBD1 or TRBD2 (5 bases each). CDR3 length equals 15 residues. Trimming took off 4 bases at V and 0 bases at J, with 13 bases between the two ends. Germline V lookup: CDR1 SGDLS, CDR2 YYNGEE. The CDR3 nucleotides are TGTGCCAGCAGCAACCGGGACGGAAACCAAGAGACCCAGTACTTC. This codes for CASSNRDGNQETQYF.

The gene calls are TRBV4-3 and TRBJ1-1; 8 bases agree with TRBD1. CDR1 is LGHNA, CDR2 YSLEER, per germline. The CDR3 contains 13 residues. V dropped 4 bases and J dropped 5; count of bases not matched to a gene: 3. CDR3 coding DNA: TGCGCCAGCAGCCCGGACAGGGTAACTGAAGCTTTCTTT. As protein: CASSPDRVTEAFF.